The 5 T cell receptor beta chains in this list originate from one sample, sequenced in a study of beta chain features in type 1 diabetes. Reverse transcription of all isolated RNA meant that expressed TCRB transcripts were sequenced. Libraries were prepared by immunoSEQ multiplex PCR; TCRdb keeps only in-frame clonotypes and omits some of them. The table includes 640,000 or so clones, about an eighth detected once. General study results and limits: All four CD4+ subsets of Type 1 diabetes patients contained TCRB CDR3s that were moderately but significantly shorter.

These receptors have no known antigen. The source material was naive CD4+ T cells from blood. The receptors shown here come from a man between 18 and 35 years old with type 1 diabetes.

A word on this clone: Other DNA sequences in the sample encode the same CDR3. V and J are TRBV30 and TRBJ2-7; no reliable D call. Trimming left V 2 bases short and J 3 bases short, with 5 bases between. Germline lookup yields CDR1 GTSNPN and CDR2 SVGIG (reference sequence). The CDR3 length is 11 residues. CDR3 protein: CAWSRGYEQYF. The CDR3 DNA reads TGTGCCTGGAGTCGCGGCTACGAGCAGTACTTC.

The chain employs TRBV10-3 and TRBJ2-2, with D perhaps matching TRBD2 (6 bases). CDR1 is ENHRY and CDR2 is SYGVKD in the germline V gene. Trimming took off 11 bases at V and 1 base at J, with 8 bases between the two ends. This CDR3 contains 12 residues. This CDR3 reads CAGGKNTGELFF. DNA of the CDR3: TGTGCCGGAGGGAAGAACACCGGGGAGCTGTTTTTT.

This clone was picked up a small number of times. This chain joins TRBV5-6 and TRBJ2-7, with TRBD1 matching over 10 bases. Germline loops: CDR1 SGHDT, CDR2 YYEEEE. V was pared by 4 bases and J by 2 bases, with 3 bases of the junction left unmatched. The CDR3 runs 14 residues. The CDR3: CASSRDRGTYEQYF. In DNA form, the CDR3 reads TGTGCCAGCAGCCGGGACAGGGGAACCTACGAGCAGTACTTC.

The sample holds a few counts of this clone. The CDR3, as DNA: TGTGCCAGCATCTCTGGGACCTCGAATTCACCCCTCCACTTT. It yields the protein CASISGTSNSPLHF. The J gene is TRBJ1-6, the V gene TRBV7-2; weak D call: TRBD1 (5 bases). The germline V and J ends were trimmed by 7 bases and 7 bases, with 14 bases remaining between them. This CDR3 is built from 14 residues. CDR1 and CDR2 from the germline V gene are SGHTA and FQGNSA.

The V call is TRBV14, the J call TRBJ1-2; 10 bases line up with TRBD1. The V gene's germline CDR1 is SGHDN and CDR2 FVKESK. CDR3 size: 14 residues. J lost 7 bases, V lost 2 bases, and 4 bases had no gene match. Written as DNA, the CDR3 is TGTGCCAGCAGCCAACTGGACAGGGGGGTTGGCTACACCTTC. Translating it yields CASSQLDRGVGYTF.